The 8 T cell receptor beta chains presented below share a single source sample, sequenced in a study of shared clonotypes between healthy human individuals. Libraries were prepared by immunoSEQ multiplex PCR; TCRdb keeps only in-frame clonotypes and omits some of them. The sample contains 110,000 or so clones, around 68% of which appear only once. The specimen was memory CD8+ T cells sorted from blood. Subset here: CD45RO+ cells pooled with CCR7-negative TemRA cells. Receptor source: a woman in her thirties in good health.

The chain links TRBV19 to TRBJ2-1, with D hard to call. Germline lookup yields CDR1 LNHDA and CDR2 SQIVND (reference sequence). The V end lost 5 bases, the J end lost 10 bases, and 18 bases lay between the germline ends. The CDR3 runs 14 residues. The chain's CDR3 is CASSVYVGLGEQFF. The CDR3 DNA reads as TGTGCCAGTAGTGTGTATGTCGGGTTGGGCGAGCAGTTCTTC.

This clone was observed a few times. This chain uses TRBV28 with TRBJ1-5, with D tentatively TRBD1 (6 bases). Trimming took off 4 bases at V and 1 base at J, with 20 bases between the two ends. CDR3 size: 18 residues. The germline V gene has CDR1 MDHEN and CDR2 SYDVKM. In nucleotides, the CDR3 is TGTGCCAGCAGTTCGGCAGGGGAGGTGTGGAGGAGCAATCAGCCCCAGCATTTT. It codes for CASSSAGEVWRSNQPQHF.

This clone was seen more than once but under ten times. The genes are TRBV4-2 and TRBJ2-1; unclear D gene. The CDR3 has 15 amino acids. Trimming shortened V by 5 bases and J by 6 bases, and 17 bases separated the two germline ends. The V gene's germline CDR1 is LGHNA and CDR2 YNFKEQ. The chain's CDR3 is CASSTPGGSPNEQFF. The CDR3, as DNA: TGTGCCAGCAGCACCCCCGGTGGGTCACCCAATGAGCAGTTCTTC.

This CDR3 reads CASSLAESETQYF. In nucleotides, the CDR3 is TGTGCCAGCAGCTTGGCCGAGTCAGAGACCCAGTACTTC. The rearrangement joins TRBV5-4 to TRBJ2-5; D remains unclear. This CDR3 comprises 13 residues. Trimming shortened V by 0 bases and J by 4 bases, and 7 bases separated the two germline ends. The germline V gene has CDR1 SGHNT and CDR2 YYREEE (reference sequence).

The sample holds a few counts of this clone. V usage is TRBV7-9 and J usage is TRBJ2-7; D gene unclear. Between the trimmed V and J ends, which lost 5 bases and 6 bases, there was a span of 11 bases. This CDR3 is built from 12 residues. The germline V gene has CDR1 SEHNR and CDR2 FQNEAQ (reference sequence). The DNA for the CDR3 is TGTGCCAGCAGCCCAGACGCCTCCGAGCAGTACTTC. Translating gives CASSPDASEQYF.

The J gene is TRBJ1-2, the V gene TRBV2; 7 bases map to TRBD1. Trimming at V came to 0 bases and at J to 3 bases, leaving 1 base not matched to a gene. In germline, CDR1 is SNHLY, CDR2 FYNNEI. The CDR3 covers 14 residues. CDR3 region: CASSEAGTDYGYTF. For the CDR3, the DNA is TGTGCCAGCAGTGAAGCGGGGACAGACTATGGCTACACCTTC.

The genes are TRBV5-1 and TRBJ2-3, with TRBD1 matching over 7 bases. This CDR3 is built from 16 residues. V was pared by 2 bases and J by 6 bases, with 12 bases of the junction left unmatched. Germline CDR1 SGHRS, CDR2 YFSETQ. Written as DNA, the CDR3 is TGCGCCAGCAGCTTTGGAAGCATAAGACAGGGCGATACGCAGTATTTT. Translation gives CASSFGSIRQGDTQYF.

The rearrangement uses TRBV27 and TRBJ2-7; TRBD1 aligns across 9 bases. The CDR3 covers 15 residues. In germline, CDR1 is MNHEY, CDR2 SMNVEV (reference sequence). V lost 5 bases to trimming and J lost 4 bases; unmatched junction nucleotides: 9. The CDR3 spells CASSQHRDREYEQYF. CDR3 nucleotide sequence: TGTGCCAGCAGTCAACACCGGGACAGGGAATACGAGCAGTACTTC.